Each of the 10 T cell receptor beta chains below was sequenced from the same sample in a study of CD8 T cells in ankylosing spondylitis. Each CDR3 protein is one row after TCRdb ran MiXCR on the 5' RACE reads. The repertoire consists of hundreds of thousands of distinct CDR3 sequences, with 15% to 20% occurring once and the leading ten covering 7.8%. The specimen sequenced was blood, either unsorted or a sorted T cell fraction (not recorded which). The receptor set was obtained from a male donor with ankylosing spondylitis or in good health (not recorded which).

This clonotype came up a few times. The CDR3 loop is CASSQVGQAGIQTQYF. DNA of the CDR3: TGCGCCAGCAGCCAGGTGGGACAGGCAGGGATTCAGACCCAGTACTTC. The chain joins TRBV5-1 to TRBJ2-5; TRBD1 agrees at 8 bases. J gave up 6 bases and V 4 bases, and 14 bases lay outside the gene matches. This CDR3 comprises 16 residues. The V gene's germline CDR1 is SGHRS and CDR2 YFSETQ.

The rearrangement links TRBV5-1 to TRBJ1-2; 7 bases match TRBD1. V lost 3 bases, J lost 4 bases, and 9 bases stayed unmatched. The germline V gene encodes CDR1 SGHRS and CDR2 YFSETQ. The CDR3 runs to 15 residues. CDR3 loop: CASSSSTGRTYGYTF. CDR3 bases: TGCGCCAGCAGCTCGTCGACAGGGCGGACCTATGGCTACACCTTC.

On this clonotype itself: One end of the junction is discordant with germline, which a read error may explain. The chain couples TRBV6-6 to TRBJ1-1; D remains unclear. This CDR3 has 12 residues. Germline CDR1 reads MNHNY; CDR2 reads SVGAGI (reference sequence). The DNA of the CDR3 is TGTGCCAGCAGTTACGGAGGGTCTGAGGCTTTCTTT. This encodes CASSYGGSEAFF.

The J gene is TRBJ2-7, the V gene TRBV5-1, with D maybe TRBD1 (6 bases). Germline CDR1 is SGHRS and CDR2 is YFSETQ. The germline V and J ends were trimmed by 5 bases and 1 base, with 10 bases remaining between them. The CDR3 extends over 13 amino acids. The CDR3 protein is CASSDGQSYEQYV. DNA of the CDR3: TGCGCCAGCAGTGATGGACAGTCCTACGAGCAGTACGTC.

This clonotype was seen a handful of times. CDR3 region: CASSWDSYNEQFF. CDR3 nucleotide sequence: TGTGCCAGCAGTTGGGACTCCTACAATGAGCAGTTCTTC. V gene TRBV12-3 or TRBV12-4 combines with J gene TRBJ2-1, with no clear D. V was clipped by 4 bases and J by 0 bases, with 4 bases between them. CDR3 length: 13 residues.

This clonotype showed up just a few times. The chain is built from TRBV28 and TRBJ2-5; 8 positions match TRBD1. V trimming: 4 bases; J trimming: 5 bases; junction bases outside the gene matches: 6. The CDR3 has 14 residues. The V gene's germline CDR1 is MDHEN and CDR2 SYDVKM. CDR3 nucleotides: TGTGCCAGCAGTTCCCAGGGGGCCGGGGAGACCCAGTACTTC. Translated, it gives CASSSQGAGETQYF.

Only one count was recorded for this clonotype. V is TRBV7-2 and J is TRBJ1-3; TRBD1 might be the D (5 bases). The CDR3 has 15 amino acids. V was cut by 2 bases and J by 2 bases, with 10 bases left in between. CDR1 SGHTA and CDR2 FQGNSA come from the germline V gene. The CDR3 protein is CASSLQGRTGNTIYF. The CDR3 DNA is TGTGCCAGCAGCTTACAGGGAAGAACTGGAAACACCATATATTTT.

This clonotype has at least ten counts. V gene TRBV6-5 combines with J gene TRBJ2-3; 10 bases map to TRBD2. J was trimmed by 4 bases and V by 6 bases; bases with no gene match: 7. Germline-derived CDR1 and CDR2 are MNHEY and SVGAGI. The CDR3 length is 15 residues. CDR3 sequence: CASSLLAGGADTQYF. The CDR3, as DNA: TGTGCCAGCAGCTTATTAGCGGGAGGAGCAGATACGCAGTATTTT.

The chain links TRBV5-1 to TRBJ2-5; D not resolved. The CDR3 consists of 15 residues. Looked up from germline, CDR1 is SGHRS and CDR2 is YFSETQ. Trimming took 3 bases from V and 0 from J, leaving 12 bases between them. CDR3 coding DNA: TGCGCCAGCAGCTCCGACGGTCAGTACCAAGAGACCCAGTACTTC. Translating gives CASSSDGQYQETQYF.

This clonotype was counted only a few times. This sequence joins TRBV6-1 and TRBJ1-6; weak D call: TRBD1 (5 bases). Deletions cut 5 bases from V and 7 bases from J, with 15 bases between. The V gene's germline CDR1 is MNHNS and CDR2 SASEGT. The CDR3 is made up of 15 amino acids. The CDR3 sequence: CASSLGGAQNSPLHF. The DNA for the CDR3 is TGTGCCAGCAGTCTCGGCGGGGCCCAAAATTCACCCCTCCACTTT.